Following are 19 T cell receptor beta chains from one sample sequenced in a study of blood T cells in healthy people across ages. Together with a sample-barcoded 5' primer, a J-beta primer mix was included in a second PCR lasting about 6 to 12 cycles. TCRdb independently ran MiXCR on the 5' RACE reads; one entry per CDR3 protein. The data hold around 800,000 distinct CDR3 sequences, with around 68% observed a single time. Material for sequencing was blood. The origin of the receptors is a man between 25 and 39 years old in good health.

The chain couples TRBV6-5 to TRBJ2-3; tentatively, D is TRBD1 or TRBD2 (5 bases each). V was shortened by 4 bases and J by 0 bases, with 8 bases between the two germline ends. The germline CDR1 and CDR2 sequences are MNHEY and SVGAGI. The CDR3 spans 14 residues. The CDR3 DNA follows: TGTGCCAGCAGTTGGGACGAGAGCACAGATACGCAGTATTTT. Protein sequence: CASSWDESTDTQYF.

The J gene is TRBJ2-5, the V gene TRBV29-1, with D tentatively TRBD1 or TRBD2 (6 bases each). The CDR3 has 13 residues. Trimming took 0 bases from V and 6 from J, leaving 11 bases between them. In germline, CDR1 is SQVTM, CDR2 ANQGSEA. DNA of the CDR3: TGCAGCGTTGAAGAATCGGGGGCGAAGACCCAGTACTTC. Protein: CSVEESGAKTQYF.

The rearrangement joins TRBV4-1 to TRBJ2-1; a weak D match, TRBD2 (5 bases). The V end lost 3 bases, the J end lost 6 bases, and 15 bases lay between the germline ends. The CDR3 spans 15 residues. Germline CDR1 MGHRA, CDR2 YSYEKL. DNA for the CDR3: TGCGCCAGCAGCCAGAGGCTAGCCCCTTCCAATGAGCAGTTCTTC. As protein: CASSQRLAPSNEQFF.

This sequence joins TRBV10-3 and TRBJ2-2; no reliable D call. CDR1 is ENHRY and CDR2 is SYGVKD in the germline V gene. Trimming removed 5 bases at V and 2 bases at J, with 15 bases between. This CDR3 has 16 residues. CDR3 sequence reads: CAISNTYDQNTGELFF. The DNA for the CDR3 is TGTGCCATCAGTAATACATATGACCAAAACACCGGGGAGCTGTTTTTT.

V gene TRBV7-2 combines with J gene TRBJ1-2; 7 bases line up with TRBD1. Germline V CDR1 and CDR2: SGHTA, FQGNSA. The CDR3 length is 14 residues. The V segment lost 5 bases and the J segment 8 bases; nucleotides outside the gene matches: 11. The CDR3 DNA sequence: TGTGCCAGCAGCCTGGACAGGCGGGCTGAGGGCTACACCTTC. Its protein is CASSLDRRAEGYTF.

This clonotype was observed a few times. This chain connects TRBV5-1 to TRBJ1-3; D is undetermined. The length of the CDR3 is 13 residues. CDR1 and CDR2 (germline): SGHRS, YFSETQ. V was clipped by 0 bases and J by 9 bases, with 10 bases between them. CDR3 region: CASSLAQESTIYF. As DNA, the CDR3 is TGCGCCAGCAGCTTGGCCCAGGAAAGCACCATATATTTT.

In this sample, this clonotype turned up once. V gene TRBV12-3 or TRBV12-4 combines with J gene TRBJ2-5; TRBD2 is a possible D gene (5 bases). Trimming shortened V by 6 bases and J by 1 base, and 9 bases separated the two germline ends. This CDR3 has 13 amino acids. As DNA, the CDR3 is TGTGCCAGCAGAAGAGAGGGCCAAGAGACCCAGTACTTC. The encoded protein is CASRREGQETQYF.

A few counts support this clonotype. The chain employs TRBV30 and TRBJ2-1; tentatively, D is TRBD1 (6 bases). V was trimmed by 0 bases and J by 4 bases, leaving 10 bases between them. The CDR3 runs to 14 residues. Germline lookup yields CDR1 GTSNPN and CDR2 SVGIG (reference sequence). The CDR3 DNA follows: TGTGCCTGGAGTGTACGACAGGAGTACAATGAGCAGTTCTTC. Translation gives CAWSVRQEYNEQFF.

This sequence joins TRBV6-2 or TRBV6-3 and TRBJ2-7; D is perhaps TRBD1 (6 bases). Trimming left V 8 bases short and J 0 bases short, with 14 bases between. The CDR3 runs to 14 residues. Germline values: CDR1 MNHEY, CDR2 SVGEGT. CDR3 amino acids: CASRKGVTSYEQYF. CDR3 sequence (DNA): TGTGCCAGCCGCAAGGGGGTGACCTCCTACGAGCAGTACTTC.

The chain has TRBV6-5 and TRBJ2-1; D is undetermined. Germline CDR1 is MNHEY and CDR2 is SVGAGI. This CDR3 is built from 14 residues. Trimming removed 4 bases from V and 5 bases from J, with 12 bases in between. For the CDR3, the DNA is TGTGCCAGCAGTTTAGGACCGCTAAACAATGAGCAGTTCTTC. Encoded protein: CASSLGPLNNEQFF.

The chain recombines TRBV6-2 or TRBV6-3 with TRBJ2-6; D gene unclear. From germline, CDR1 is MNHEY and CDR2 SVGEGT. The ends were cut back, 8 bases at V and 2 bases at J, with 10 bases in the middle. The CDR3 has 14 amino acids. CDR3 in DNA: TGTGCCAGCGGTACCTTGGCTGGGGCCAACGTCCTGACTTTC. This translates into CASGTLAGANVLTF.

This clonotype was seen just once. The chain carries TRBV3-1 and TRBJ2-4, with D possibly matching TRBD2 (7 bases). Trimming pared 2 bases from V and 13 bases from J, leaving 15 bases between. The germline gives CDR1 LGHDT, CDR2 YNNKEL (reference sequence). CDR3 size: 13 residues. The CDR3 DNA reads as TGTGCCAGCAGCCAAAAATATGGCGGGGGCCAGTACTTC. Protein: CASSQKYGGGQYF.

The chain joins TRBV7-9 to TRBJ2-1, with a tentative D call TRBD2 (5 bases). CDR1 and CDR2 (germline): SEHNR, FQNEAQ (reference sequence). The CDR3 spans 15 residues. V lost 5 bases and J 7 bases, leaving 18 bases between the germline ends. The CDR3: CASSTTPVGVNEQFF. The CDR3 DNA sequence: TGTGCCAGCAGCACTACACCCGTCGGGGTTAATGAGCAGTTCTTC.

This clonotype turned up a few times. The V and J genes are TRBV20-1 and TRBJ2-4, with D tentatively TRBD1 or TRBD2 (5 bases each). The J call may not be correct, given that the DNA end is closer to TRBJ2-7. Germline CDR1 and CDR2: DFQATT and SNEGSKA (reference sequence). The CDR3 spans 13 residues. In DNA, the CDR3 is TGCAGTGCTAGTTACGCAGGGACCCACGAGCAGTACTTC. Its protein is CSASYAGTHEQYF.

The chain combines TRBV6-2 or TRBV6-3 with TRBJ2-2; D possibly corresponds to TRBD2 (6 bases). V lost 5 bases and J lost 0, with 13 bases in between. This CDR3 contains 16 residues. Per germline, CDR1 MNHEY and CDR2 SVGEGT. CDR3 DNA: TGTGCCAGCAGTCAGAGCAGGACTACGAACACCGGGGAGCTGTTTTTT. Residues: CASSQSRTTNTGELFF.

The DNA for the CDR3 is TGTGCCACCAGTGATTCCCAGGTTCCGGCCAAAAACATTCAGTACTTC. It translates to CATSDSQVPAKNIQYF. The V and J genes are TRBV24-1 and TRBJ2-4; D not certain. Germline CDR1 and CDR2: KGHDR and SFDVKD. This CDR3 has 16 residues. Trimming left V 2 bases short and J 1 base short, with 11 bases between.

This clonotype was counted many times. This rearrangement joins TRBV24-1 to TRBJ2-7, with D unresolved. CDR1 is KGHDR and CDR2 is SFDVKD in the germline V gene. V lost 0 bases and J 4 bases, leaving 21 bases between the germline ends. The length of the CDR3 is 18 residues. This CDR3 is CATSDLTSFRRNLYEQYF. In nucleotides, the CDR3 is TGTGCCACCAGTGATTTGACCAGCTTCAGACGGAATTTATACGAGCAGTACTTC.

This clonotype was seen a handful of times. The CDR3 sequence is CASSLDTGQNGYTF. CDR3 DNA: TGCGCCAGCAGCTTGGATACAGGGCAGAATGGCTACACCTTC. The rearrangement uses TRBV5-1 and TRBJ1-2, with D possibly being TRBD1 (6 bases). CDR1 is SGHRS, CDR2 YFSETQ, per germline. The CDR3 consists of 14 residues. V was pared by 0 bases and J by 6 bases, with 12 bases between.

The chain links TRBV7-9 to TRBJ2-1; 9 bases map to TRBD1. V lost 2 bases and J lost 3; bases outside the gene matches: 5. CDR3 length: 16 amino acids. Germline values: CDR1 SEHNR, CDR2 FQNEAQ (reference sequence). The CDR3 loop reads CASSLSLDRGYNEQFF. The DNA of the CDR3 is TGTGCCAGCAGCTTATCGTTGGACAGGGGCTACAATGAGCAGTTCTTC.